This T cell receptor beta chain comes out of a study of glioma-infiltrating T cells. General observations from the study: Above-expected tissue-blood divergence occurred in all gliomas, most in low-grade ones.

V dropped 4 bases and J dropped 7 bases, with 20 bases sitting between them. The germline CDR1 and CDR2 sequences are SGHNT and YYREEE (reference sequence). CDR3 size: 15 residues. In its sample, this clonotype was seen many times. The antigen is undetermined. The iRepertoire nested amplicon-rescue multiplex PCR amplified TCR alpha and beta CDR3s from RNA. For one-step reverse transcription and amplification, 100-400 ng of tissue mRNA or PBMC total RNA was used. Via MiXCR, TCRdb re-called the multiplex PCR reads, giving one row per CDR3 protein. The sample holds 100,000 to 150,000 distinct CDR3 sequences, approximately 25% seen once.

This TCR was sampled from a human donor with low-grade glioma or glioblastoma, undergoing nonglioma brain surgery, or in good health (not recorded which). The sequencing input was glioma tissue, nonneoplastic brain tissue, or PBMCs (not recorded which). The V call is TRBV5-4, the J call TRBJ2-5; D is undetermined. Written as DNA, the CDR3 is TGTGCCAGCAGCCCAGGACGGTCGGCCCATGGGACCCAGTACTTC. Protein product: CASSPGRSAHGTQYF. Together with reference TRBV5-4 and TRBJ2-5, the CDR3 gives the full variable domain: ETGVTQSPTHLIKTRGQQVTLRCSSQSGHNTVSWYQQALGQGPQFIFQYYREEENGRGNFPPRFSGLQFPNYSSELNVNALELDDSALYLCASSPGRSAHGTQYFGPGTRLLVL.